This TCR beta chain was sequenced for a study of control samples from healthy donors and cancer patients. The CDR3 is 16 amino acids. Germline CDR1 reads LNHNV; CDR2 reads YYDKDF (reference sequence). Trimming took 1 base from V and 8 from J; bases not matched to a gene: 10. TCRdb keeps only in-frame clones here, not all; method: immunoSEQ multiplex PCR. The sample includes 95,000 to 150,000 clones, around 94% of them seen just once. This receptor was identified in a man of 80 years or more with head and neck cancer. The chain has TRBV15 and TRBJ2-1; TRBD2 aligns across 8 bases. The sequenced material came from PBMCs. The DNA for the CDR3 is TGTGCCACCAGCAGAGTCGGCCAGCGGGGGCCCCATGAGCAGTTCTTC. Protein: CATSRVGQRGPHEQFF.